This TCR beta chain appears in the sequencing data of a study of blood T cell repertoires in COVID-19. Study in general: Spain, Italy and the United States supplied samples that represented acute and convalescent COVID-19. In each case, the material was cDNA or gDNA derived from T cells, B-cell-depleted T cells, or PBMCs.

In the original workflow: Estimated nucleated cell counts came from reference gene primer amplification. The protocol was immunoSEQ multiplex PCR, while the TCRdb copy is restricted to in-frame clones and leaves out a portion. That table is the source of V, J and clone size, and D and trimming were worked out from the DNA. In the table there are around 99,000 clones, 79% of which are singletons. This clone was seen a handful of times. The CDR3 consists of 14 residues. Trimming stripped 2 bases from V and 7 bases from J, with 12 bases between. Germline CDR1 is MNHEY and CDR2 is SMNVEV (reference sequence).

This TCR came from a woman older than 75 with active or convalescent COVID-19. The rearrangement links TRBV27 to TRBJ1-5, with a tentative D call TRBD1 (6 bases). Material for sequencing was peripheral blood. CDR3 coding DNA: TGTGCCAGCAGTTTAAATCCAGGGGTACAGCCCCAGCATTTT. It specifies CASSLNPGVQPQHF.